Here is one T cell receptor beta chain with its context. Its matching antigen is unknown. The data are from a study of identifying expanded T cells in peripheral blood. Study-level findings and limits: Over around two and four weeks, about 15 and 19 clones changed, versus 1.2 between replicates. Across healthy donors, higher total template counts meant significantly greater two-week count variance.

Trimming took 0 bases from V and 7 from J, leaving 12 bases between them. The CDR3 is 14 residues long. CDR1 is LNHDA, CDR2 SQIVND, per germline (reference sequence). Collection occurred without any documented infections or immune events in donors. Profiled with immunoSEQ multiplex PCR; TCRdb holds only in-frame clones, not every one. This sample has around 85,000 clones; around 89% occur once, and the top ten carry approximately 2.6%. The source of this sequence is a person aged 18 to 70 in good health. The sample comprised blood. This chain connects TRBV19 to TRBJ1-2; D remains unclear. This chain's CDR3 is CASSIDNRVFGYTF. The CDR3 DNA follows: TGTGCCAGTAGTATAGACAACAGAGTTTTTGGCTACACCTTC. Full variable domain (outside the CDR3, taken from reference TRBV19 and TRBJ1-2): DGGITQSPKYLFRKEGQNVTLSCEQNLNHDAMYWYRQDPGQGLRLIYYSQIVNDFQKGDIAEGYSVSREKKESFPLTVTSAQKNPTAFYLCASSIDNRVFGYTFGSGTRLTVV.